A selection of T cell receptor beta chains follows, all from one sample in a study of T cells in Graves' hyperthyroidism and ophthalmopathy. MiXCR was run by TCRdb on the multiplex PCR reads, yielding one entry per CDR3 protein. In the table there are 600,000 to 850,000 distinct CDR3 sequences, 18% of which are singletons. Sequencing used blood. These receptors came from a woman between 50 and 59 years old with Graves' hyperthyroidism that later progressed to Graves' ophthalmopathy. CDR3s include the opening cysteine and the closing phenylalanine or tryptophan. The D gene is left open where the match is weak. Size values are once, few and many counts, or a class for expanded clones, and some rows have none.

D	V	size	J	DNA	CDR3
NA	TRBV4-1	NA	TRBJ1-4	TGCGCCAGCAGCCAAGAAAGTAGACGTGAAAAACTGTTTTTT	CASSQESRREKLFF
NA	TRBV18	few	TRBJ2-4	TGTGCCAGCTCGATACAACCAGAGGGGCCCTTAGCCAAAAACATTCAGTACTTC	CASSIQPEGPLAKNIQYF
TRBD1	TRBV4-2	NA	TRBJ1-5	TGTGCCAGCAGCAACCGGGACAGGGGGCTTAATCAGCCCCAGCATTTT	CASSNRDRGLNQPQHF
NA	TRBV20-1	many	TRBJ1-5	TGCAGTGCTAGGGATAGCAATCAGCCCCAGCATTTT	CSARDSNQPQHF
NA	TRBV12-3/TRBV12-4	many	TRBJ2-1	TGTGCCAGCAACCTCGGGGGTCGGTCATTCGGTGAGCAGTTCTTC	CASNLGGRSFGEQFF
NA	TRBV2	many	TRBJ2-3	TGTGCCAGCAGCGCGCGGACGGGGAGCACAGATACGCAGTATTTT	CASSARTGSTDTQYF
TRBD2	TRBV12-3/TRBV12-4	many	TRBJ2-3	TGTGCCAGCAGTTTTAACCCCGGGACTAGCGGGGGGGCCAGGACAGATACGCAGTATTTT	CASSFNPGTSGGARTDTQYF
NA	TRBV14	many	TRBJ1-1	TGTGCCAGCAGTCCCTTAGACAGAGGGAACACTGAAGCTTTCTTT	CASSPLDRGNTEAFF
NA	TRBV6-6	few	TRBJ2-3	TGTGCCAGCAGTTTCCCGGACGGTGATACGCAGTATTTT	CASSFPDGDTQYF
TRBD1	TRBV30	NA	TRBJ1-5	TGTGCCTGGGGGGGACAGTCTAGCAATCAGCCCCAGCATTTT	CAWGGQSSNQPQHF
TRBD1	TRBV19	few	TRBJ1-5	TGTGCCAGTGGAGAAACAGGGGGCCAACAGCCCCAGCATTTT	CASGETGGQQPQHF
NA	TRBV24-1	NA	TRBJ2-5	TGTGCCACCAGTGGGGGGGGCGCATGGGAGACCCAGTACTTC	CATSGGGAWETQYF
NA	TRBV5-1	NA	TRBJ1-2	TGCGCCAGCAGCTTGTCCACTCCACTCTATGGCTACACCTTC	CASSLSTPLYGYTF
TRBD1	TRBV4-1	few	TRBJ2-1	TGCGCCAGCAGCCAAGGGGGAGCAGGGGGCGGGCAGTTCTTC	CASSQGGAGGGQFF
TRBD2	TRBV11-2	many	TRBJ2-3	TGTGCCAGCAGCTTAGAGGGACTAGCGTCAGATACGCAGTATTTT	CASSLEGLASDTQYF
TRBD1	TRBV20-1	many	TRBJ1-1	TGCAGTGCCCCTGACAGGGCTATAGACACTGAAGCTTTCTTT	CSAPDRAIDTEAFF
NA	TRBV30	few	TRBJ1-5	TGTGCCTGGAGTGTACATCAGGTCAGTCAGCCCCAGCATTTT	CAWSVHQVSQPQHF
TRBD2	TRBV7-2	NA	TRBJ2-5	TGTGCCAGCAGCTTAGAGGCTAGCGGGGTCGAGACCCAGTACTTC	CASSLEASGVETQYF
NA	TRBV3-1	many	TRBJ1-2	TGTGCCAGCAGCCAAAACAGGGCGACGAGAGGAGGCTACACCTTC	CASSQNRATRGGYTF
NA	TRBV2	NA	TRBJ2-3	TGTGCCAGCAGTGAAGCGCCCAGCAAAATGACAGATACGCAGTATTTT	CASSEAPSKMTDTQYF
NA	TRBV28	NA	TRBJ2-1	TGTGCCAGCAGGCCGACAGGTTCCTACAATGAGCAGTTCTTC	CASRPTGSYNEQFF
NA	TRBV20-1	NA	TRBJ1-2	TGCAGTGCTAGTGGGGGAGGCGGCTACACCTTC	CSASGGGGYTF
NA	TRBV19	NA	TRBJ2-1	TGTGCCAGTAGTAACTTGGGTGAGCAGTTCTTC	CASSNLGEQFF
NA	TRBV4-1	few	TRBJ2-1	TGCGCCAGCAGCCAACAGGGGAACAATGAGCAGTTCTTC	CASSQQGNNEQFF
NA	TRBV29-1	few	TRBJ1-2	TGCAGCGTTGACTCAGGGGACTATGGCTACACCTTC	CSVDSGDYGYTF
NA	TRBV5-4	NA	TRBJ1-1	TGTGCCAGCAGCGCATCCCTAAGGGGGGAAGCTTTCTTT	CASSASLRGEAFF
NA	TRBV7-7	many	TRBJ2-2	TGTGCTAGCAGCCCTCGTGGGGCGGACACCGGGGAGCTGTTTTTT	CASSPRGADTGELFF
TRBD1	TRBV19	few	TRBJ1-1	TGTGCCAGTAGTCCGGGCGGGACAGGGAATGAAGCTTTCTTT	CASSPGGTGNEAFF
TRBD2	TRBV3-1	many	TRBJ2-4	TGTGCCAGCAGCCAAACAGCGGGGGTCGAAAACATTCAGTACTTC	CASSQTAGVENIQYF
NA	TRBV6-1	NA	TRBJ2-1	TGTGCCAGCAGTGATTCTAGACAGCGTTACTACAATGAGCAGTTCTTC	CASSDSRQRYYNEQFF
TRBD1	TRBV7-3	few	TRBJ2-3	TGTGCCAGCAGCCCCGGTTTTGGGACAGGGGGAACAGATACGCAGTATTTT	CASSPGFGTGGTDTQYF
NA	TRBV7-2	NA	TRBJ1-5	TGTGCCAGCAGCGTCGACAGCCTCCAGCCCCAGCATTTT	CASSVDSLQPQHF
NA	TRBV6-1	few	TRBJ2-1	TGTGCCAGCAGAGGCGGGGGCTTAAACAATGAGCAGTTCTTC	CASRGGGLNNEQFF
NA	TRBV7-9	NA	TRBJ2-5	TGTGCCAGCACTGGAACCGAGGGGCAACGGGAGACCCAGTACTTC	CASTGTEGQRETQYF
NA	TRBV2	many	TRBJ1-1	TGTGCCAGAAGTCTAGGGTCCGATCTCGCCTCTGAAGCTTTCTTT	CARSLGSDLASEAFF
TRBD1	TRBV14	few	TRBJ1-2	TGTGCCAGCAGCCAAGATAACTCCGGGGGGACAGAAACTTTTAACTATGGCTACACCTTC	CASSQDNSGGTETFNYGYTF
NA	TRBV9	few	TRBJ2-5	TGTGCCAGCAGCGTAGCAGAATGGATTTTTGATGAGACCCAGTACTTC	CASSVAEWIFDETQYF
NA	TRBV13	many	TRBJ1-5	TGTGCCAGCAGCTTAGCTCGTGATCAGCCCCAGCATTTT	CASSLARDQPQHF
NA	TRBV9	NA	TRBJ1-3	TGTGCCAGCAGCGTAGTCCCCGGAAGCTCTGGAAACACCATATATTTT	CASSVVPGSSGNTIYF
TRBD2	TRBV5-1	few	TRBJ2-7	TGCGCCAGCAGCTTTCGGACTAGCGGGGGGATTCAAGGCGAGCAGTACTTC	CASSFRTSGGIQGEQYF
TRBD2	TRBV7-9	NA	TRBJ2-3	TGTGCCAGCAGCGCAGACCTAGCGGCGGGGATTAGTAGAACGCAGTATTTT	CASSADLAAGISRTQYF
NA	TRBV2	many	TRBJ1-1	TGTGCCAGCAGTGAAAACAGGGCCGGTGGCACTGAAGCTTTCTTT	CASSENRAGGTEAFF
TRBD1	TRBV7-2	many	TRBJ2-5	TGTGCCAGCAGCCAGGGGGCCCGAGAGACCCAGTACTTC	CASSQGARETQYF
TRBD1	TRBV7-9	few	TRBJ1-2	TGTGCCAGCAGCGAGACAGGGACAGCTAACTATGGCTACACCTTC	CASSETGTANYGYTF
NA	TRBV20-1	many	TRBJ2-1	TGCAGTGCCGCCAAGCGGAGAAGAAACAATGAGCAGTTCTTC	CSAAKRRRNNEQFF
NA	TRBV14	NA	TRBJ2-7	TGTGCCAGCAGCCAAGTGCGGGGTGGCGAGCAGTACTTC	CASSQVRGGEQYF
TRBD1	TRBV5-1	NA	TRBJ2-6	TGCGCCAGCAGCACAGACAGGGGGAGTGGGGCCAACGTCCTGACTTTC	CASSTDRGSGANVLTF
TRBD1	TRBV12-3/TRBV12-4	NA	TRBJ1-3	TGTGCCAGCAAAGGACAGGGACGGTCTGGAAACACCATATATTTT	CASKGQGRSGNTIYF
NA	TRBV9	few	TRBJ2-6	TGTGCCAGCAGCGTAGAGGTGTCTGGGGCCAACGTCCTGACTTTC	CASSVEVSGANVLTF
NA	TRBV4-1	NA	TRBJ2-7	TGCGCCAGCAGCCAAGCCTACAGGGATTACGAGCAGTACTTC	CASSQAYRDYEQYF
TRBD1	TRBV7-9	few	TRBJ1-2	TGTGCCAGCAGCGTAAGCCAGGGGGCAAGAGGCTACACCTTC	CASSVSQGARGYTF
TRBD1	TRBV2	few	TRBJ2-1	TGTGCCAGCAGTGAAACGGGACAGTGGAATGAGCAGTTCTTC	CASSETGQWNEQFF
TRBD1	TRBV10-3	NA	TRBJ2-5	TGTGCCATCAGGACCAACGACAGGGGAGACCAAGAGACCCAGTACTTC	CAIRTNDRGDQETQYF
NA	TRBV3-1	many	TRBJ1-2	TGTGCCAGCAGCCCCAGTCCCCTCACGATTTATGGCTACACCTTC	CASSPSPLTIYGYTF